The present T cell receptor (beta chain) was sequenced within a study of shared clonotypes between healthy human individuals. Study summary: Sampling drew on donors who were a couple of women and a few men aged 18 to 49. Study-wide points: Among donors, clonotype sharing was expected to be affected by sequencing depth. Unshared clonotypes carried lower generation probabilities than those common to all four donors.

The data were produced by immunoSEQ multiplex PCR, yet TCRdb's version contains in-frame clones alone and is incomplete. This sample carries 550,000 to 600,000 clones, roughly 98% of them seen once, and the ten largest clones take 0.25% to 0.35%. V was shortened by 2 bases and J by 2 bases, with 7 bases between the two germline ends. CDR1 is SGHTA, CDR2 FQGNSA, per germline. This CDR3 comprises 13 residues. Naive-designated CD8 cells lacked CD45RO, were positively enriched for CCR7, and omitted terminally differentiated effector memory CD45RA+ cells. As regards this clone: What it recognizes is unknown.

This rearrangement joins TRBV7-2 to TRBJ2-7; D call uncertain. This receptor was obtained from a man in his thirties or forties in good health. Sequenced material: naive CD8+ T cells sorted from blood. CDR3 sequence reads: CASSLKIPYEQYF. Here the CDR3 DNA reads TGTGCCAGCAGCTTAAAAATTCCCTACGAGCAGTACTTC.